This T cell receptor beta chain came from a study of T cells in Graves' hyperthyroidism and ophthalmopathy (dated by TCRdb to about 2019). The study in broad terms: Peripheral blood was collected at initial diagnosis, before any treatment. According to the paper, TCR Vbeta CDR3 sequencing was carried out on approximately 140 peripheral blood samples, which came from approximately 43 ophthalmopathy, 70 to 80 hyperthyroidism and roughly 17 progressor patients. To identify distinguishing TCR V-J signatures, a discovery cohort of some 99 patients was used, comprising under 45 with Graves' ophthalmopathy and some 60 with stable Graves' hyperthyroidism. Following sampling, methimazole starting at 30 mg daily was given to hyperthyroidism patients, and high-dose intravenous methylprednisolone was given to ophthalmopathy patients. The 90 to 100 discovery patients were randomly divided into training and test sets at a 7:3 ratio. Prospective prediction of ophthalmopathy was tested in an independent validation cohort of about 19 hyperthyroidism patients and 17 patients who later progressed to ophthalmopathy. The study also compared thyroid tissue and blood T-cell repertoires from roughly 6 Graves' hyperthyroidism patients.

From the cysteine through the phenylalanine, the CDR3 covers 15 amino acids. The sequence is cut down to CDR3 DNA, 45 bases in frame from base 1. CDR1 and CDR2 are read off the germline V gene (reference sequence) as SGHKS and YYEKEE. V gives up 4 bases and J gives up 2 bases, and the segment between their germline ends measures 15 bases. This clonotype was detected a few times. What antigen it recognizes has not been identified. The sample holds no much larger clone one base away, and base qualities are not on file. The TCR beta CDR3 regions were amplified from the RNA transcripts. The first round of RT-PCR for the TCR CDR3 was performed with the HTBI primer set and the Qiagen OneStep RT-PCR kit. Libraries were constructed in a second round of multiplex PCR, after which size selection and purification were performed. Libraries were sequenced paired-end with 100 bp reads on an Illumina HiSeq2000. From the authors' description of their analysis: SOAPnuke was used to process the raw data, removing reads that contained adapters or uncalled bases, had a mean Phred below 15, or lacked an exact match to the constant primer or identifier. High-quality paired reads were merged with COPE v1.2.5, and unique nucleotide sequences were defined as clonotypes. MiTCR v1.1 was used to align the clonotypes against IMGT TRBV, TRBD and TRBJ reference segments. The analysis was restricted to V-J combinations with a frequency above 0.0001, which together covered 99% to 99.2% of the repertoires. A TCS score was defined as the ratio between F50 (clonal expansion) and ExV (chaos), using BLOSUM62-based TCRdist between CDR3 peptides within each V-J. Welch's t-statistics and random forest reduced around 550 V-J features to 10 to 15, which were used in a naive Bayes classifier (R e1071). Clones were called with MiXCR by TCRdb after fastp trimmed the public reads at Q25, and only in-frame beta chains were retained. Duplicate CDR3 protein sequences are folded into a single record with the most common DNA and genes. TCRdb's processing, not the authors' own work, is the source of the V and J calls. The sample yields approximately 220,000 distinct CDR3 sequences; around 16% were counted once. The ten top clones hold just under 45% of the sample.

Stable Graves' hyperthyroidism was defined as the absence of progression to ophthalmopathy over 18 months of follow-up. Hyperthyroidism patients were aged 18 to 65 years and newly diagnosed, with disease duration of less than 2 months. Any patient with an uncontrolled infection, another autoimmune disease, pregnancy or lactation was excluded. Diagnoses were based on clinical symptoms, serum thyroxine and TRAb, thyroid ultrasound and orbital computed tomography. PBMCs were isolated from around 10 ml of fresh peripheral blood by Ficoll-Paque density gradient centrifugation. Total RNA was extracted with Trizol reagent, and quality was checked on an Agilent 2100 Bioanalyzer. Paper-wide results and their limitations: Most expanded thyroid clonotypes (frequency above 0.001) were also detected in blood, suggesting blood repertoires may reflect thyroid immune responses. Sample size was not statistically predetermined, and blinding of investigators to group allocation was not performed. In cross-validation, a model built on a 13 V-J signature told ophthalmopathy apart from stable hyperthyroidism with over 85% sensitivity and around 81% specificity, and in testing the same model reached 80%/75%. In validation, progression to ophthalmopathy was predicted by the model with around 71% sensitivity and around 75% specificity, a median of about 6.4 months before onset.

The chain joins TRBV5-5 to TRBJ2-5, with TRBD1 perhaps the D gene, on 6 matching bases. This clonotype originated in a man between 40 and 49 years old with Graves' hyperthyroidism. Sequencing input: blood. The CDR3 sequence is CASSLRTANQETQYF. At the DNA level, the sequence is TGTGCCAGCAGCCTTCGGACAGCCAATCAAGAGACCCAGTACTTC.